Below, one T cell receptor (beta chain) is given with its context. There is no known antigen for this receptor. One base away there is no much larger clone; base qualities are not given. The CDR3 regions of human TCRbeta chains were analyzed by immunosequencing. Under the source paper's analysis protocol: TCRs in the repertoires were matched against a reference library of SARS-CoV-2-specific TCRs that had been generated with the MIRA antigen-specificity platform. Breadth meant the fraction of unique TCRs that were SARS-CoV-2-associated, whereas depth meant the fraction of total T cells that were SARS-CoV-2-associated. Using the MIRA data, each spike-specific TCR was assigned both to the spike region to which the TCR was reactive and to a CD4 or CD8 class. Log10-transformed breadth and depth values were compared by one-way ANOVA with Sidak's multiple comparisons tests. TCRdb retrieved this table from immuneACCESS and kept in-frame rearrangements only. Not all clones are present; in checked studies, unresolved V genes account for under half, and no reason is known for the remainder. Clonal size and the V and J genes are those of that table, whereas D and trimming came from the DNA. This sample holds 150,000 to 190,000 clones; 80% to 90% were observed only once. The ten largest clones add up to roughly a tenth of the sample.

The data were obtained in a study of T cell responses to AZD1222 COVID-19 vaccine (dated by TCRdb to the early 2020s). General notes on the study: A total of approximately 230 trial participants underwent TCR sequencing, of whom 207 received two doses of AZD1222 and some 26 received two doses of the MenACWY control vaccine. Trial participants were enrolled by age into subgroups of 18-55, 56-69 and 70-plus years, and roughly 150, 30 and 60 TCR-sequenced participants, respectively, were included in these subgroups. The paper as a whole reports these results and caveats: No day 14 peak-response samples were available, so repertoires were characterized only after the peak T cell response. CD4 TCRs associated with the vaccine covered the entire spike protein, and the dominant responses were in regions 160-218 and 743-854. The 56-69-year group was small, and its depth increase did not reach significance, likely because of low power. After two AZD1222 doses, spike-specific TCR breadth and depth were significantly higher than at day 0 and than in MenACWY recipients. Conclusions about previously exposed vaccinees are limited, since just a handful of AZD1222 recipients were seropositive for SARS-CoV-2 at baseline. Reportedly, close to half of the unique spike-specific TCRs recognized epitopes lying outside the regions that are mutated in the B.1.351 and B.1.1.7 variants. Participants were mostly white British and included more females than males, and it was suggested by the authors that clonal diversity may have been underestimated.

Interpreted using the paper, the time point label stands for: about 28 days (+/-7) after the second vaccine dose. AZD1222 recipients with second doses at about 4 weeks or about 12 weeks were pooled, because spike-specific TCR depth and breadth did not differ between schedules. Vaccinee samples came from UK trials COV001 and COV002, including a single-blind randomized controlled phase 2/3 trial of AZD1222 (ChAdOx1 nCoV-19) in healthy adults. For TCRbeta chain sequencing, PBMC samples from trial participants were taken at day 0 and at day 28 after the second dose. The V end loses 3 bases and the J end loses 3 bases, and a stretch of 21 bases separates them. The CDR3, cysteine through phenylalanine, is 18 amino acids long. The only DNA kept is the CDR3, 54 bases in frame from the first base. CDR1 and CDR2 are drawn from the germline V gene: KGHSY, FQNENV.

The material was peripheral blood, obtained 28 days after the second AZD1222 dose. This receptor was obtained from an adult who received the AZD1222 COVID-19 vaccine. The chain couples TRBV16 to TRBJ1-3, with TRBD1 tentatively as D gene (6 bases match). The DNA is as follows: TGTGCCAGCAGCCACCTCGGAAGGGGGGGGACGTATGGAAACACCATATATTTT. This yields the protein CASSHLGRGGTYGNTIYF.